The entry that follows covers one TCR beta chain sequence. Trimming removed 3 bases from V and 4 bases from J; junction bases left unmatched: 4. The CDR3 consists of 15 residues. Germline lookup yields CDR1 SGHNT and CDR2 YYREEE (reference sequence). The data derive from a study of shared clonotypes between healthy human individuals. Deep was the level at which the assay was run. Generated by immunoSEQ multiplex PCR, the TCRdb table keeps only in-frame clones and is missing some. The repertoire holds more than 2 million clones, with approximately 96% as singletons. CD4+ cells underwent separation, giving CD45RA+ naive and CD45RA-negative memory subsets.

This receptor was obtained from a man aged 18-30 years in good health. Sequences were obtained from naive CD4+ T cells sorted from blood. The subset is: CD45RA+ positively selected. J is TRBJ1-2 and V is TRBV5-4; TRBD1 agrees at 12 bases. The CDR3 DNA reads TGTGCCAGCAGCTCCGGGACAGGGGGCATCTATGGCTACACCTTC. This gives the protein CASSSGTGGIYGYTF.